Listed below are T cell receptor beta chains from one sample, sequenced in a study of blood T cell repertoires in COVID-19. The method was immunoSEQ multiplex PCR; TCRdb's version includes in-frame clones alone and lacks a portion of them. The sample consists of 200,000 or so clones, around 85% of them appearing once. Material for sequencing was PBMCs or T cells enriched from blood (not recorded which). The origin of the receptors is a woman between 40 and 50 years old with acute COVID-19. CDR3s include the opening cysteine and the closing phenylalanine or tryptophan. A D gene is named only where the DNA matches it firmly. Clone size is stated in some rows and not others, as once, few, many or a class when expanded.

TRBV5-1	TRBJ2-7	many	.	TGCGCCAGCAGCTTGGAGGGCGGGTCGAGCTCCTACGAGCAGTACTTC	CASSLEGGSSSYEQYF
TRBV7-3	TRBJ2-6	.	TRBD1	TGTGCCAGCAGCAGATCCGGGACAGGCTCTGGGGCCAACGTCCTGACTTTC	CASSRSGTGSGANVLTF
TRBV11-2	TRBJ2-7	.	TRBD2	TGTGCCAGCAGTCAAGCGGGGAACGAGCAGTACTTC	CASSQAGNEQYF
TRBV19	TRBJ2-1	.	.	TGTGCCAGTAGTATCGGGGGAATGGGGACCCATGAGCAGTTCTTC	CASSIGGMGTHEQFF
TRBV2	TRBJ1-5	.	.	TGTGCCAGCACAACGGGTAATAGCAATCAGCCCCAGCATTTT	CASTTGNSNQPQHF
TRBV4-3	TRBJ2-1	.	TRBD2	TGCGCCAGCAGCCAAGGCTCTAGCGGGGGCCTGTTCTTC	CASSQGSSGGLFF
TRBV7-3	TRBJ1-1	.	TRBD1	TGTGCCAGCAGCCCCCGTCAACTCGACAGGGCCGCTGAAGCTTTCTTT	CASSPRQLDRAAEAFF
TRBV30	TRBJ1-2	.	.	TGTGCCTGGAGTCAGGTCGCCGTGGGAGGAAGCACCTTC	CAWSQVAVGGSTF
TRBV19	TRBJ2-1	.	TRBD2	TGTGCCAGTAGTACTAGCGGGAATAATGAGCAGTTCTTC	CASSTSGNNEQFF
TRBV19	TRBJ1-5	few	TRBD1	TGTGCCAGTCAGGGACAGACTAGCAATCAGCCCCAGCATTTT	CASQGQTSNQPQHF
TRBV19	TRBJ1-4	.	.	TGTGCCAGTAGTACTGACAGATCAACTAATGAAAAACTGTTTTTT	CASSTDRSTNEKLFF
TRBV27	TRBJ2-7	.	.	TGTGCCAGCAGTTTACGGCAGGGGTACGAGCAGTACTTC	CASSLRQGYEQYF
TRBV4-1	TRBJ1-6	.	.	TGCGCCAGCAGCCCACAGGGCTTTAATTCACCCCTCCACTTT	CASSPQGFNSPLHF
TRBV27	TRBJ1-5	.	.	TGTGCCAGCAGTACCATTGCGGATCAGCCCCAGCATTTT	CASSTIADQPQHF
TRBV2	TRBJ2-1	.	TRBD2	TGTGCCAGCAGTGGGGGGGCGGGACTAGCCGTGTACAATGAGCAGTTCTTC	CASSGGAGLAVYNEQFF
TRBV19	TRBJ2-3	.	.	TGTGCCAGTAGTTCGACAGGAGGACGCACAGATACGCAGTATTTT	CASSSTGGRTDTQYF
TRBV12-5	TRBJ2-2	.	.	TGTGCTAGTGGGGCAGGGGCGGTCACCGGGGAGCTGTTTTTT	CASGAGAVTGELFF
TRBV4-2	TRBJ2-7	once	.	TGTGCCAGCAGCCAAGATCGCCGGCAGGGGTTGTACTTC	CASSQDRRQGLYF
TRBV7-6	TRBJ2-3	.	.	TGTGCCAGCAGCCGTCTTATAGAAGATACGCAGTATTTT	CASSRLIEDTQYF
TRBV4-1	TRBJ2-6	.	.	TGCGCCAGCAGCCAAGATACAGGGACTGGGGCCAACGTCCTGACTTTC	CASSQDTGTGANVLTF
TRBV7-9	TRBJ1-2	.	TRBD1	TGTGCCAGCAGCTCTGCCGGCCCCGGGACAGGGGAGACCTATGGCTACACCTTC	CASSSAGPGTGETYGYTF
TRBV10-2	TRBJ1-5	.	.	TGCGCCAGCAGTGAGTTGGGGGGGTCCAGTCAGCCCCAGCATTTT	CASSELGGSSQPQHF
TRBV18	TRBJ2-1	.	.	TGTGCCAGCTCACCAGGTTTCCCGGGCAATGAGCAGTTCTTC	CASSPGFPGNEQFF
TRBV28	TRBJ1-1	.	.	TGTGCCAGCCTAACGGGGGAAGTGGCTTTCTTT	CASLTGEVAFF
TRBV6-5	TRBJ1-2	.	.	TGTGCCAGCAGCTCCCTACAGGCTTCTAGGGGCTACACCTTC	CASSSLQASRGYTF
TRBV30	TRBJ1-2	.	TRBD1	TGTGCCTGGAGCCTGGGACAGGGCGACTATGGCTACACCTTC	CAWSLGQGDYGYTF
TRBV5-4	TRBJ1-1	.	.	TGTGCCAGCTCCAGGGGGAACACTGAAGCTTTCTTT	CASSRGNTEAFF
TRBV15	TRBJ2-1	.	TRBD2	TGTGCCACCAGCAGATCGCCAGGACCGGGACTATCCTACAATGAGCAGTTCTTC	CATSRSPGPGLSYNEQFF
TRBV19	TRBJ2-3	.	.	TGTGCCAGTAGTATAGATCGCGGCCCGACAGATACGCAGTATTTT	CASSIDRGPTDTQYF
TRBV10-2	TRBJ2-5	.	.	TGCGCCAGCACCCCTGGGGGGTTAGGGAAAGAGACCCAGTACTTC	CASTPGGLGKETQYF
TRBV5-8	TRBJ2-1	.	TRBD2	TGTGCCAGCAGCTTGATAGTGCGGCTAGCGGGAGGGCCGCCGTTCTTC	CASSLIVRLAGGPPFF
TRBV29-1	TRBJ1-5	.	.	TGCAGCGGCGGGGGGAGCAATCAGCCCCAGCATTTT	CSGGGSNQPQHF
TRBV5-1	TRBJ1-1	once	.	TGCGCCAGCAGCTTACAGGCACTGAACACTGAAGCTTTCTTT	CASSLQALNTEAFF
TRBV4-3	TRBJ1-6	.	.	TGCGCCAGCAGCCGACGATTAGCTCGGGACACTGACTCCCCCCTCCACTTT	CASSRRLARDTDSPLHF
TRBV7-8	TRBJ1-1	.	.	TGTGCCAGCAGCTTACAGGGGCCATTGAACACTGAAGCTTTCTTT	CASSLQGPLNTEAFF
TRBV5-1	TRBJ1-2	once	.	TGCGCCAGCAGCTTGGACAGCCTTGTCTATGGCTACACCTTC	CASSLDSLVYGYTF
TRBV9	TRBJ1-5	.	.	TGTGCCAGCAGCGTAGATGAGGGCGGGGGTCAGCCCCAGCATTTT	CASSVDEGGGQPQHF
TRBV4-1	TRBJ2-5	.	TRBD2	TGCGCCAGCAGCCAAGCTTACGCTAGCGGGGGGCCTGGGCAAGAGACCCAGTACTTC	CASSQAYASGGPGQETQYF
TRBV19	TRBJ2-6	.	.	TGTGCCAGTAGTCCAGGATCTGGGGCCAACGTCCTGACTTTC	CASSPGSGANVLTF
TRBV10-3	TRBJ2-3	once	.	TGTGCCATCAGGCAGGGTGGGGGCACAGATACGCAGTATTTT	CAIRQGGGTDTQYF
TRBV9	TRBJ2-7	.	TRBD2	TGTGCCAGCAGCGTAGGCGCGGGACTAGCGGGACCCTACGAGCAGTACTTC	CASSVGAGLAGPYEQYF
TRBV7-2	TRBJ2-1	.	.	TGTGCCAGCAGCTTACGCGTCAATGAGCAGTTCTTC	CASSLRVNEQFF
TRBV29-1	TRBJ1-4	.	.	TGCAGCGTTTCCAGGACAGAAGGGGAAAAACTGTTTTTT	CSVSRTEGEKLFF
TRBV19	TRBJ1-1	few	.	TGTGCCAGTAGTAACGGGGTTATGATCAGGATATTAACTGAAGCTTTCTTT	CASSNGVMIRILTEAFF
TRBV7-3	TRBJ2-1	.	.	TGTGCCAGCAGCCCCCTAGCATCCAATGAGCAGTTCTTC	CASSPLASNEQFF
TRBV11-2	TRBJ2-2	once	TRBD1	TGTGCCAGCGTACAAAGACAGGGTAGAATCACCGGGGAGCTGTTTTTT	CASVQRQGRITGELFF
TRBV18	TRBJ1-2	.	TRBD1	TGTGCCAGCTCACCGACAGGGGTAGAGGGCTACACCTTC	CASSPTGVEGYTF
TRBV3-1/TRBV3-2	TRBJ1-1	.	.	TGTGCCAGCAGCCAAGATACGCCAGGAGGAATGGCGAACACTGAAGCTTTCTTT	CASSQDTPGGMANTEAFF
TRBV4-1	TRBJ1-4	.	TRBD1	TGCGCCAGCAGCCACCTCGACAGGGGGCCCGATGAAAAACTGTTTTTT	CASSHLDRGPDEKLFF
TRBV7-2	TRBJ2-7	.	TRBD1	TGTGCCAGCAGCTTAGCGCCGACTGGACAGGGGGCGTTAGAGCAGTACTTC	CASSLAPTGQGALEQYF
TRBV11-2	TRBJ2-5	.	.	TGTGCCAGCAGCCATACTAGCCCCGGCGGGGAGACCCAGTACTTC	CASSHTSPGGETQYF
TRBV16	TRBJ2-7	.	.	TGTGCCAGCAGCCAATATCGAGGCGAGCAGTACTTC	CASSQYRGEQYF
TRBV10-3	TRBJ2-7	once	TRBD2	TGTGCCATCGCTCCAGGCCCGGGACTAGCGGAGACCAGCTCCTACGAGCAGTACTTC	CAIAPGPGLAETSSYEQYF
TRBV15	TRBJ2-5	few	TRBD2	TGTGCCACCACCAAAGGACTAGCGGGGGGAGGAGAGACCCAGTACTTC	CATTKGLAGGGETQYF